This T cell receptor (beta chain) was sequenced during a study of blood T cell repertoires in COVID-19. Study-level information: There were acute and convalescent COVID-19 samples, and they came from the United States, Italy and Spain.

In the authors' workflow: Reference gene primers were amplified, and this amplification served to estimate nucleated cell counts. Method: immunoSEQ multiplex PCR; TCRdb's copy keeps in-frame clones and lacks some. Clonal size and the V and J genes are those of that table, whereas D and trimming came from the DNA. The data contain around 400,000 clones, about 88% of them seen just once; the ten biggest clones take up about 1.5%. Those who participated ranged in age from roughly 18 to 90 years and resided in approximately 26 US areas. The CDR3 sequence is 16 residues long. The V gene end was trimmed by 0 bases and the J gene end by 5 bases; junction bases not matched to a gene: 8. CDR1 is SGHRS and CDR2 is YFSETQ in the germline V gene.

J is TRBJ2-5 and V is TRBV5-1; 9 bases align to TRBD2. Material: PBMCs or T cells enriched from blood (not recorded which). The clonotype originates from a woman under 30 who had been exposed to COVID-19. The CDR3 DNA is TGCGCCAGCAGCTTGGGGTGGCGGGGGGGCGCGGAGACCCAGTACTTC. It is translated as CASSLGWRGGAETQYF.